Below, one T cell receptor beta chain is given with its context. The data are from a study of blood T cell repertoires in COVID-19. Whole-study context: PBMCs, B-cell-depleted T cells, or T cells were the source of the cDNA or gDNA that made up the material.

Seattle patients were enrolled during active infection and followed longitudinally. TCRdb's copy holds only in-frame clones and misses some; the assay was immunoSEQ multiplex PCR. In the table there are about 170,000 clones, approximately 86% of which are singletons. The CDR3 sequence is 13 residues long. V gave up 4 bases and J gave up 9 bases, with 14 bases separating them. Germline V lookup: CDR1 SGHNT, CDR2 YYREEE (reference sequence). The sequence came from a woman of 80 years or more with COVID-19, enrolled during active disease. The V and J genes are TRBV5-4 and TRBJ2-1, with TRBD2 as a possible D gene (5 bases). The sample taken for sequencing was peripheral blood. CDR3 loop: CASSDTGSGEQFF. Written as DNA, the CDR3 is TGTGCCAGCAGCGACACGGGATCCGGTGAGCAGTTCTTC. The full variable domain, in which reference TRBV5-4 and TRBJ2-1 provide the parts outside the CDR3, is ETGVTQSPTHLIKTRGQQVTLRCSSQSGHNTVSWYQQALGQGPQFIFQYYREEENGRGNFPPRFSGLQFPNYSSELNVNALELDDSALYLCASSDTGSGEQFFGPGTRLTVL.